The rows below give T cell receptor beta chains drawn from one sample of a study of T cell repertoires in cytomegalovirus infection. MiXCR was run by TCRdb on the reads, yielding one entry per CDR3 protein. The sample contains 600,000 to 700,000 distinct CDR3 sequences, 33% of which appear only once. Their antigens are not known. The input for sequencing was cultured PBMCs, taken from culture after CMV antigen stimulation. These receptors came from a human donor in good health (CMV status not recorded). Some clones in this sample may be carry-over from other donors' samples. Each CDR3 is given with its conserved first and last residue. Each record gives: V gene, J gene, clone size, D gene, CDR3 DNA, CDR3 protein. D genes are given only for firm matches. Clone size appears in some rows only: once, few, many, or a class for an expanded clone.

>TRBV7-2|TRBJ2-3|-|-
TGTGCCAGCAGCGCTCGACTTAACACAGATACGCAGTATTTT
CASSARLNTDTQYF
>TRBV7-8|TRBJ2-1|many|-
TGTGCCAGCAGCTTAGGGATTGCGAGGAATGAGCAGTTCTTC
CASSLGIARNEQFF
>TRBV4-3|TRBJ2-5|once|-
TGCGCCAGCAGCCAACCCGAAGGGACCCAGTACTTC
CASSQPEGTQYF
>TRBV11-2|TRBJ1-2|-|-
TGTGCCAGCAGCTCCCGTCAAGGGTTATATGGCTACACCTTC
CASSSRQGLYGYTF
>TRBV5-4|TRBJ2-3|-|-
TGTGCCAGCACCTCCGGGCTAGCGACAACAGATACGCAGTATTTT
CASTSGLATTDTQYF
>TRBV7-8|TRBJ2-2|many|-
TGTGCCAGCAGCTTAGCGCGGGGGAACACCGGGGAGCTGTTTTTT
CASSLARGNTGELFF
>TRBV28|TRBJ2-5|-|TRBD2
TGTGCCAGCACCCCGGGACTAGCTGGAGAGACCCAGTACTTC
CASTPGLAGETQYF
>TRBV5-6|TRBJ1-2|-|TRBD1
TGTGCCAGCAGCTGGGACTCCGGGACAGGGGTCATGAGTGGCTACACCTTC
CASSWDSGTGVMSGYTF
>TRBV12-3/TRBV12-4|TRBJ2-1|-|TRBD2
TGTGCCTCTGCGGGAGGGCCTGGGAATGAGCAGTTCTTC
CASAGGPGNEQFF
>TRBV11-2|TRBJ1-1|-|-
TGTGCCAGCAGCTTAAGAAGTAGAGCTGAAGCTTTCTTT
CASSLRSRAEAFF
>TRBV12-5|TRBJ1-2|few|-
TGTGCTAGTGGTTTTTCCTCGGTGGCTATCTACACCTTC
CASGFSSVAIYTF
>TRBV7-6|TRBJ2-3|few|-
TGTGCCAGCAGCCCCCTAGGGGGGCAAAGCACAGATACGCAGTATTTT
CASSPLGGQSTDTQYF
>TRBV7-6|TRBJ2-7|-|TRBD2
TGTGCCAGCAGCCCGGGACTAGCGGGGGGCATCGCCGACGAGCAGTACTTC
CASSPGLAGGIADEQYF
>TRBV5-6|TRBJ2-1|-|TRBD2
TGTGCCAGCAGCTCATCCACGGGGGGGAACGTGCAGTTCTTC
CASSSSTGGNVQFF
>TRBV7-2|TRBJ1-4|many|-
TGTGCCAGCAGCTTAGCGTGGGCAGGGGTAAATGAAAAACTGTTTTTT
CASSLAWAGVNEKLFF
>TRBV4-3|TRBJ2-1|-|TRBD2
TGCGCCAGCAGCCATTCTTGGGGGGAGGGATACCCTCGGTACAATGAGCAGTTCTTC
CASSHSWGEGYPRYNEQFF
>TRBV6-1|TRBJ2-3|few|TRBD2
TGTGCCAGCAGCGTAACTTTGCGGGAGGAAACGCAGTATTTT
CASSVTLREETQYF
>TRBV2|TRBJ1-3|few|-
TGTGCCAGCAGGGCCGGACAAACACCTCCTGGAAACACCATATATTTT
CASRAGQTPPGNTIYF
>TRBV2|TRBJ2-3|-|-
TGTGCCAGCAGTAACCGACTAGATAATACGCAGTATTTT
CASSNRLDNTQYF
>TRBV6-1|TRBJ2-5|-|-
TGTGCCAGCAGTCCCTGGCCCCAAGAGACCCAGTACTTC
CASSPWPQETQYF
>TRBV6-5|TRBJ2-2|few|-
TGTGCCAGCAGTTTGAGGCACACCGGGGAGCTGTTTTTT
CASSLRHTGELFF
>TRBV15|TRBJ1-2|once|-
TGTGCCACCAGCAGAGATCAAGTGAGGCCAGGTGGCTACACCTTC
CATSRDQVRPGGYTF
>TRBV11-2|TRBJ2-3|few|-
TGTGCCAGCGAGGGGGGGAAAACTCTCACAGATACGCAGTATTTT
CASEGGKTLTDTQYF
>TRBV20-1|TRBJ2-2|few|TRBD2
TGCAGTGCTTACCGGACTAGCCCTAACACCGGGGAGCTGTTTTTT
CSAYRTSPNTGELFF
>TRBV12-3/TRBV12-4|TRBJ2-5|-|TRBD2
TGTGCCAGCAGTTTCGGAGCGGGAGGAGGAGAGACCCAGTACTTC
CASSFGAGGGETQYF
>TRBV7-2|TRBJ2-5|-|-
TGTGCCAGCAGTCTCCCTGGGGGGGGCTTCGAGACCCAGTACTTC
CASSLPGGGFETQYF
>TRBV19|TRBJ1-5|-|TRBD1
TGTGCCAGTAGTATAGGAGCAGGGGGCCCTTATCAGCCCCAGCATTTT
CASSIGAGGPYQPQHF
>TRBV2|TRBJ2-7|-|-
TGTGCCAGCAGTGTAAGGAGATACGAGCAGTACTTC
CASSVRRYEQYF
>TRBV15|TRBJ1-5|-|-
TGTGCCACCAGCAGGGACAGCGCTTCTAATAGCAATCAGCCCCAGCATTTT
CATSRDSASNSNQPQHF
>TRBV20-1|TRBJ2-7|-|TRBD2
TGCAGTGCTGATGCGGGGGGCACCTACGAGCAGTACTTC
CSADAGGTYEQYF
>TRBV15|TRBJ2-1|-|-
TGTGCCACCGCGCGGGGGCCCTACAATGAGCAGTTCTTC
CATARGPYNEQFF
>TRBV7-6|TRBJ2-5|-|-
TGTGCCAGCAGCTTTGCGTTGCACCGGACCCAGTACTTC
CASSFALHRTQYF
>TRBV7-9|TRBJ2-3|few|TRBD1
TGTGCCAGCAGCTTAGTTACAGGGGTTTCCACAGATACGCAGTATTTT
CASSLVTGVSTDTQYF
>TRBV7-2|TRBJ1-5|many|-
TGTGCCAGCAGCCAAGGTACTCGGGGTCAGCCCCAGCATTTT
CASSQGTRGQPQHF
>TRBV11-3|TRBJ2-1|-|TRBD2
TGTGCCAGCAGCCCTAGGAGCGGGAGGGCCGGGGCTGAGCAGTTCTTC
CASSPRSGRAGAEQFF
>TRBV7-9|TRBJ2-1|-|TRBD2
TGTGCCAGCAGGAGGGCAGCGGGAGTTGTTGTTGAGCAGTTCTTC
CASRRAAGVVVEQFF
>TRBV6-6|TRBJ2-7|-|TRBD1
TGTGCCAGCAGTTACCGGACAGGGTTCTCCTACGAGCAGTACTTC
CASSYRTGFSYEQYF
>TRBV6-1|TRBJ1-4|-|-
TGTGCCAGCAGTGAAGGACCGATGCCTCGTATATCATTT
CASSEGPMPRISF
>TRBV19|TRBJ2-7|-|TRBD2
TGTGCCAGTAGTCCACGAATGGGAGTAGCGGGGACTTACGAGCAGTACTTC
CASSPRMGVAGTYEQYF